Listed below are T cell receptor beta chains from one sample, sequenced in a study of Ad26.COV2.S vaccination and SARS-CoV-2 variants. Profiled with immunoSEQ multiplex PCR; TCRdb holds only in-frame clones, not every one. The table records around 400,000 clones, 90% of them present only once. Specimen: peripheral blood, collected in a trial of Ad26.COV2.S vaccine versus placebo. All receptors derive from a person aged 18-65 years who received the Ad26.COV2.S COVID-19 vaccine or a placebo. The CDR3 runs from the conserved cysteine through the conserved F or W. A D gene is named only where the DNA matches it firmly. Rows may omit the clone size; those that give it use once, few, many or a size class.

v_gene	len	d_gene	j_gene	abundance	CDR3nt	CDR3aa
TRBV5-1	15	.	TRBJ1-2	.	TGCGCCAGCAGCCAGTCAGGAAATAACAACTATGGCTACACCTTC	CASSQSGNNNYGYTF
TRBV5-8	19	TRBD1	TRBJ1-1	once	TGTGCCAGCATCAACACCTTTCCGGACAGGCTCATTGGCTGGACTGAAGCTTTCTTT	CASINTFPDRLIGWTEAFF
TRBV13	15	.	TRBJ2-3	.	TGTGCCAGCACCTCCGCGGACAGCGCCGCAGATACGCAGTATTTT	CASTSADSAADTQYF
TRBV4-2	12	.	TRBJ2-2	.	TGTGCCAGCAGCCAAGTGACCGGGGAGCTGTTTTTT	CASSQVTGELFF
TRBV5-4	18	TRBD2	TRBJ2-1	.	TGTGCCAGCAGCTTAGCTGGACTAGCGGGCATGGCTTACAATGAGCAGTTCTTC	CASSLAGLAGMAYNEQFF
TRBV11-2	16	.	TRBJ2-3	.	TGTGCCAGCAGCCGCGCAAGTCCGGGGGGCTCAGATACGCAGTATTTT	CASSRASPGGSDTQYF
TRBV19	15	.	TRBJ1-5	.	TGTGCCAGTAGTATTCGTCTCCATAGCAATCAGCCCCAGCATTTT	CASSIRLHSNQPQHF
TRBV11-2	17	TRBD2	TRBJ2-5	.	TGTGCCAGCAGCGGCCGCACACGACTAGCGGGAGATGAGACCCAGTACTTC	CASSGRTRLAGDETQYF
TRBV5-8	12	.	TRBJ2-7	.	TGTGCCAGCAGCTTTTGGGGTTCCGAGCAGTACTTC	CASSFWGSEQYF
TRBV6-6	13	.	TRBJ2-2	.	TGTGCCAGCAGAGTCGGTATTACCGGGGAGCTGTTTTTT	CASRVGITGELFF
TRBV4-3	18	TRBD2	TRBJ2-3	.	TGCGCCAGCAGCCACGCGTTACTAGCGGGAGATCCCACAGATACGCAGTATTTT	CASSHALLAGDPTDTQYF
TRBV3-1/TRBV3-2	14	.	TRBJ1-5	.	TGTGCCAGCAGCCAAGGACTAACTAATCAGCCCCAGCATTTT	CASSQGLTNQPQHF
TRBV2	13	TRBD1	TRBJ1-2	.	TGTGCCAGCAGTGGGACAGGGAAGAATGGCTACACCTTC	CASSGTGKNGYTF
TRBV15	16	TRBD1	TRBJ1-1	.	TGTGCCACCAGCAGAGATCTTATGGGACAGGGGACTGAAGCTTTCTTT	CATSRDLMGQGTEAFF
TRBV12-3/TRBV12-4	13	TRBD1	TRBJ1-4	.	TGTGCCAGCAGGACAGGGGGCTTGGAAAAACTGTTTTTT	CASRTGGLEKLFF
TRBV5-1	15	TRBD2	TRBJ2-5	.	TGCGCCAGCAGGCTAGCGGGAGAGTTTGCGGAGACCCAGTACTTC	CASRLAGEFAETQYF
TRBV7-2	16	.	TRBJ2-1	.	TGTGCCAGCAGCTTAGTTGGGGCAGGGGATTACAATGAGCAGTTCTTC	CASSLVGAGDYNEQFF
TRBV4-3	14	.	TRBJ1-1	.	TGCGCCAGCAGCCAAGTTTTGGTGAACACTGAAGCTTTCTTT	CASSQVLVNTEAFF
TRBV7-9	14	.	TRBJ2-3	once	TGTGCCAGCAGCTTAGTCGGATCCGCAGATACGCAGTATTTT	CASSLVGSADTQYF
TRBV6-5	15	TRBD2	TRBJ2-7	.	TGTGCCAGCAGTTACTCGAGGGAGGGTACCTACGAGCAGTACTTC	CASSYSREGTYEQYF
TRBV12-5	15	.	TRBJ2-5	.	TGTGCTAGTGGTTTGGGGACTAAGGGTGAGGAGACCCAGTACTTC	CASGLGTKGEETQYF
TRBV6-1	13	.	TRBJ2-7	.	TGTGCCAGCAGTGAGGGGCGGACCTACGAGCAGTACTTC	CASSEGRTYEQYF
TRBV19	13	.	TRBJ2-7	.	TGTGCCAGTAGTATTCAGGTTTCCTACGAGCAGTACTTC	CASSIQVSYEQYF
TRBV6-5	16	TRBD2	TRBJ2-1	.	TGTGCCAGCAGTTACTCGAGAGCGGGAGGGGGCAATGAGCAGTTCTTC	CASSYSRAGGGNEQFF
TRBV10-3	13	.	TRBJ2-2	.	TGTGCCATCCTCCAGGGAAACACCGGGGAGCTGTTTTTT	CAILQGNTGELFF
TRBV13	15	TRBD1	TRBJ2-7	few	TGTGCCAGCAGCTTAACCGGGACAGGGGCCTACGAGCAGTACTTC	CASSLTGTGAYEQYF
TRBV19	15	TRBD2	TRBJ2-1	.	TGTGCCAGTAGTATCCCTAGCGGGGGGTACAATGAGCAGTTCTTC	CASSIPSGGYNEQFF
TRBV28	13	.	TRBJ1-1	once	TGTGCCAGCAGCCTCAGGGGCGTCACTGAAGCTTTCTTT	CASSLRGVTEAFF
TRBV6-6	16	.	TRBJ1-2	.	TGTGCCAGCAGTTTGCCTTCAGGGGCGGCTAACTATGGCTACACCTTC	CASSLPSGAANYGYTF
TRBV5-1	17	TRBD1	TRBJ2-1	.	TGCGCCAGCAGCTTGTTACTGGGACAGGGTGGATCGAATGAGCAGTTCTTC	CASSLLLGQGGSNEQFF
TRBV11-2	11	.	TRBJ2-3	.	TGTGCCAGCAGCCTGGGACTTTTCAAGTATTTT	CASSLGLFKYF
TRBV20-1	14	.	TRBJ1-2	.	TGCAGTGCTAGTCAGCCCCAGGTTTCCTATGGCTACACCTTC	CSASQPQVSYGYTF
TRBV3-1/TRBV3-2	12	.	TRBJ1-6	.	TGTGCCAGCAGATCCAGTAATTCACCCCTCCACTTT	CASRSSNSPLHF
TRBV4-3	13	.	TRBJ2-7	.	TGCGCCAGCAGCCAAGCTGCAGAGTACGAGCAGTACTTC	CASSQAAEYEQYF
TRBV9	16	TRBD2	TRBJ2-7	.	TGTGCCAGCAGCGTTTCTGAGACTAGCGGGAGCTACGAGCAGTACTTC	CASSVSETSGSYEQYF
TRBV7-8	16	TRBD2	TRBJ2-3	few	TGTGCCAGCAGCTACTATACTAGCGTGTTCACAGATACGCAGTATTTT	CASSYYTSVFTDTQYF
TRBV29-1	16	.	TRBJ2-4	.	TGCAGCGTTTCCCCATTCGCAACATCCAAATCGGACATTCAGTACTTC	CSVSPFATSKSDIQYF
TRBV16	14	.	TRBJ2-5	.	TGTGCCAGCAGCCAATCGGGGGTACAAGAGACCCAGTACTTC	CASSQSGVQETQYF
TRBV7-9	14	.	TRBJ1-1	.	TGTGCCAGCAGCTCGGGTATGGGATTTACTGAAGCTTTCTTT	CASSSGMGFTEAFF
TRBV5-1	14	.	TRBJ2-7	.	TGCGCCAGCAGATTAGCTCCCGGGGACTACGAGCAGTACTTC	CASRLAPGDYEQYF
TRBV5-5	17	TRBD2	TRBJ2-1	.	TGTGCCAGCAGCTTGGCAGTGGGAGGGCACTCCTACAATGAGCAGTTCTTC	CASSLAVGGHSYNEQFF
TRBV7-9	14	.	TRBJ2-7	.	TGTGCCAGCAGTAGTTGGACAGAATTCTACGAGCAGTACTTC	CASSSWTEFYEQYF
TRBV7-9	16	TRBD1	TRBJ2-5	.	TGTGCCAGCAGCTTCTCGACAGGGGGGACTGGAGAGACCCAGTACTTC	CASSFSTGGTGETQYF
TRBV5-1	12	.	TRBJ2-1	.	TGCGCCAGCAGCCGACAGTTAAATGAGCAGTTCTTC	CASSRQLNEQFF
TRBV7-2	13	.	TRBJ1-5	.	TGTGCCAGCAGCTTAGCGGTGAATCAGCCCCAGCATTTT	CASSLAVNQPQHF
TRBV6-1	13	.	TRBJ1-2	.	TGTGCCAGCAGTGGAGCAGGGATGGGTGGCTACACCTTC	CASSGAGMGGYTF
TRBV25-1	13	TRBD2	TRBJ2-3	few	TGTGCCAGTGAAAGCGGGAGCTCAGATACGCAGTATTTT	CASESGSSDTQYF
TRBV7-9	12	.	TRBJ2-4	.	TGTGCCAGCAGTTACCCCGACGGTAGACAGTACTTC	CASSYPDGRQYF
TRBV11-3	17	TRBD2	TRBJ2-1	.	TGTGCCAGCAGTAGACTCGGTAGCGGGAGAAATTCAGGTGAGCAGTTCTTC	CASSRLGSGRNSGEQFF
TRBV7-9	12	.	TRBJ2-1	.	TGTGCCAGCAGCCCCCGGACAGTAGAGCAGTTCTTC	CASSPRTVEQFF
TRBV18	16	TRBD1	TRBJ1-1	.	TGTGCCAGCTCACCCTGGACAGGTCACATGAACACTGAAGCTTTCTTT	CASSPWTGHMNTEAFF
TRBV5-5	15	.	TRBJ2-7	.	TGTGCCAGCAGCTTAAGAGTACTAAAAAGCTACGAGCAGTACTTC	CASSLRVLKSYEQYF
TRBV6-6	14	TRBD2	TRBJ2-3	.	TGTGCCAGCAGAAAGCGGGAGGGAACAGATACGCAGTATTTT	CASRKREGTDTQYF
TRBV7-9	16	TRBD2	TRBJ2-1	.	TGTGCCAGCAGCTTAGAGACTAGCGGGATTTACAATGAGCAGTTCTTC	CASSLETSGIYNEQFF
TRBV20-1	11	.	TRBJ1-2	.	TGCAGTGCTAGTGTAGGGAATGGCTACACCTTC	CSASVGNGYTF
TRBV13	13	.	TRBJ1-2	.	TGTGCCAGCAGCTTACCCGGGGGCTCGGGCTACACCTTC	CASSLPGGSGYTF
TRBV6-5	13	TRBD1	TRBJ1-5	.	TGTGCCAGCAGCCGCGACAGGGATCAGCCCCAGCATTTT	CASSRDRDQPQHF